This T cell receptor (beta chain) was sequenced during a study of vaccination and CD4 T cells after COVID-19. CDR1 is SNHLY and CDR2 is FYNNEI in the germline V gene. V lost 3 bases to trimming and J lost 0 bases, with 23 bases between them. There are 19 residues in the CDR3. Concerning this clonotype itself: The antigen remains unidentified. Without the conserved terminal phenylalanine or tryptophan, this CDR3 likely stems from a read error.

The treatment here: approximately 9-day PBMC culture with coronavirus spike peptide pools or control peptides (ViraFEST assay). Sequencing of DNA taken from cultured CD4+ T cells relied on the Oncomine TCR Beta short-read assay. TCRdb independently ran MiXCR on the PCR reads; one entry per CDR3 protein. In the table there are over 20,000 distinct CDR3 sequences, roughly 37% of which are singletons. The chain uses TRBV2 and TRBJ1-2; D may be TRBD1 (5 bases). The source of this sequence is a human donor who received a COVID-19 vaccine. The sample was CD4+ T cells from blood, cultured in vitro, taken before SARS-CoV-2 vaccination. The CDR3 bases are TGTGCCAGCAGTGATTCGGGGACGGGCGGAAATAGCCCTAACTATGGCTACACCCTC. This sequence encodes CASSDSGTGGNSPNYGYTL.